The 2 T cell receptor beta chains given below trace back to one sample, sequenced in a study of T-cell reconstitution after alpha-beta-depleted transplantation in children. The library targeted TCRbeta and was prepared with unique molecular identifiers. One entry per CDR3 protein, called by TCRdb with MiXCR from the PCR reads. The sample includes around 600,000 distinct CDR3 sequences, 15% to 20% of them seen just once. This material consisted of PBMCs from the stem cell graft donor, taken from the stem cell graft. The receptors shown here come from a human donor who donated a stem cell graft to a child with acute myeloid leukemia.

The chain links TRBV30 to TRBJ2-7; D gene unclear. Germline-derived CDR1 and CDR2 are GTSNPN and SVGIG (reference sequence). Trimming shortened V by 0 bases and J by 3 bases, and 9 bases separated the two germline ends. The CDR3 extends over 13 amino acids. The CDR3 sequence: CAWSVRIDYEQYF. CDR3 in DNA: TGTGCCTGGAGTGTAAGGATAGACTACGAGCAGTACTTC. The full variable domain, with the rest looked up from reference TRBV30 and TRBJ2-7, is SQTIHQWPATLVQPVGSPLSLECTVEGTSNPNLYWYRQAAGRGLQLLFYSVGIGQISSEVPQNLSASRPQDRQFILSSKKLLLSDSGFYLCAWSVRIDYEQYFGPGTRLTVT.

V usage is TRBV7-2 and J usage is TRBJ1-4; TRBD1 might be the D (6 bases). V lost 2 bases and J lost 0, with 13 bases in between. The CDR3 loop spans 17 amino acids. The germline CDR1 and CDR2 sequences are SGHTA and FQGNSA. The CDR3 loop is CASSLSGAGATNEKLFF. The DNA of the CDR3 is TGTGCCAGCAGCTTATCGGGGGCGGGGGCAACTAATGAAAAACTGTTTTTT.